This T cell receptor beta chain originates from a study of human T cells and chemical hapten exposure. Points from the study as a whole: Alopecia in the donors means their immune response may deviate from healthy people's. The study found that PT1 expanded TCR counts correlated positively with patch test score.

Of note for this clonotype: Its target is unknown.

The library attached unique molecular identifiers to individual cDNA molecules. TCRdb re-analysed the RACE reads in MiXCR, keeping a single row per CDR3 protein. Of about 260,000 distinct CDR3 sequences listed, over 8% were seen once; the top ten hold 2% to 3%. CDR1 is MNHEY, CDR2 SVGAGI, per germline. The ends were cut back, 5 bases at V and 4 bases at J, with 14 bases in the middle. CDR3 length equals 14 residues. Indicated time point: pre-sensitization, week 0. Treatment indicated: therapeutic diphenylcyclopropenone sensitization with weekly scalp DPC. In every case, blood was obtained before the patch test was applied.

The sequencing used whole blood, collected in connection with sensitization to the hapten diphenylcyclopropenone (DPC). The chain is built from TRBV6-5 and TRBJ1-2, with D possibly matching TRBD1 (5 bases). The clonotype comes from a woman aged 40 to 50 with alopecia areata. Some clones in this sample may be carry-over from other donors' samples. CDR3 amino acids: CASSPAGRFYGYTF. CDR3 in DNA: TGTGCCAGCAGTCCTGCAGGGAGGTTCTATGGCTACACCTTC.